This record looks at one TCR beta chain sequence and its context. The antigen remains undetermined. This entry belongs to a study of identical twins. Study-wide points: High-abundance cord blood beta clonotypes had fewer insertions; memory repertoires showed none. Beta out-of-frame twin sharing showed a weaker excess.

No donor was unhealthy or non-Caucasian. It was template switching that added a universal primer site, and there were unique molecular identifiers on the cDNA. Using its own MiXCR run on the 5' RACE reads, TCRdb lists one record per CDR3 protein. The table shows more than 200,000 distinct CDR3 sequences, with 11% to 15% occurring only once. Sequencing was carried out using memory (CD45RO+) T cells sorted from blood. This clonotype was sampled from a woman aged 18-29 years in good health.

In nucleotides, the CDR3 is TGCAGTGCTAGAGGGTACAGGGGATCAATGGAGACCCAGTACTTC. Protein: CSARGYRGSMETQYF. The J gene is TRBJ2-5, the V gene TRBV20-1, with 7 bases lining up with TRBD1. The CDR3 totals 15 residues. V shed 1 base, J shed 5 bases, and the junction held 10 bases outside the gene matches. Per the germline V gene, CDR1 is DFQATT and CDR2 is SNEGSKA (reference sequence).